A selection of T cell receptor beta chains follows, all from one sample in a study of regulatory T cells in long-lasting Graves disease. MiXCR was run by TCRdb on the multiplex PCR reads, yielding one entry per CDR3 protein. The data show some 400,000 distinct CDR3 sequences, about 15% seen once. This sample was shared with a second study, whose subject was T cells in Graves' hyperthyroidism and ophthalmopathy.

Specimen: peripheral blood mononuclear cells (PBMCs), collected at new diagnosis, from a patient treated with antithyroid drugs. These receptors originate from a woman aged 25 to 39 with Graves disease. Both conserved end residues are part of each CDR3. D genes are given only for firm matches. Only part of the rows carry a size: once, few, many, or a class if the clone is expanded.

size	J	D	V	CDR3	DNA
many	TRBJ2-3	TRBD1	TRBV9	CASSVNRGQDTQYF	TGTGCCAGCAGCGTCAACAGGGGGCAAGATACGCAGTATTTT
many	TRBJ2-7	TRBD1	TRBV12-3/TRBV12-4	CASSLGDPGQGTYEQYF	TGTGCCAGCAGTTTAGGGGACCCGGGACAGGGCACCTACGAGCAGTACTTC
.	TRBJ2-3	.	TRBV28	CASQTFTDTQYF	TGTGCCAGTCAGACTTTCACAGATACGCAGTATTTT
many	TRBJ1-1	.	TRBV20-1	CSAREGQRMNTEAFF	TGCAGTGCTAGAGAAGGACAGAGAATGAACACTGAAGCTTTCTTT
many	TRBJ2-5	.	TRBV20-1	CSALEGKAETQYF	TGCAGTGCTCTAGAGGGAAAAGCAGAGACCCAGTACTTC
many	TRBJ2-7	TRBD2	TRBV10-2	CASSERREGLEQYF	TGCGCCAGCAGCGAAAGGCGGGAGGGCCTCGAGCAGTACTTC
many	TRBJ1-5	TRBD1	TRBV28	CASSLTGGVNQPQHF	TGTGCCAGCAGTTTAACAGGGGGGGTAAATCAGCCCCAGCATTTT
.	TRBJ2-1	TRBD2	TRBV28	CASSSRTSGSIIREQFF	TGTGCCAGCAGTTCCAGGACTAGCGGGAGTATCATTCGCGAGCAGTTCTTC
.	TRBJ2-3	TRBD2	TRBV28	CASSFSGRVADTQYF	TGTGCCAGCAGTTTTAGCGGGAGGGTTGCAGATACGCAGTATTTT
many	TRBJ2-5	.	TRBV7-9	CASSTTSGQETQYF	TGTGCCAGCAGCACAACCAGTGGTCAAGAGACCCAGTACTTC